This is a list of T cell receptor beta chains from one sample in a study of T cells after yellow fever vaccination. Each CDR3 protein is one row after TCRdb ran MiXCR on the 5' RACE reads. The sample records about 240,000 distinct CDR3 sequences, 3.6% being singletons. This material consisted of PBMCs, taken 15 days after the yellow fever booster vaccination. These receptors came from a man aged 18 to 35 who received the YFV17D yellow fever vaccine. The CDR3 runs from the conserved cysteine through the conserved F or W. D genes are given only for firm matches. Only some rows state a clone size, as once, few, many or a class for expanded clones.

V gene,clone size,J gene,D gene,CDR3 DNA,CDR3 protein
TRBV15,many,TRBJ2-1,TRBD2,TGTGCCACCAGCAGCACTAGCGGGGCGTACAATGAGCAGTTCTTC,CATSSTSGAYNEQFF
TRBV3-1,many,TRBJ2-1,TRBD2,TGTGCCAGCAGCCCACTGGCTAGCGGGGGGGAGGTGGGGCAGTTCTTC,CASSPLASGGEVGQFF
TRBV4-2,many,TRBJ1-2,NA,TGTGCCAGCAGCCAAGTTAGACAGAGATATGGCTACACCTTC,CASSQVRQRYGYTF
TRBV3-1,many,TRBJ1-2,NA,TGTGCCAGCAGCCAAGATTCCCCCGACCCCGATGGCTACACCTTC,CASSQDSPDPDGYTF
TRBV4-1,many,TRBJ1-5,NA,TGCGCCAGCAGCCAAGGCAGGGTTGAACAGCCCCAGCATTTT,CASSQGRVEQPQHF
TRBV5-6,NA,TRBJ2-3,NA,TGTGCCAGCAGCTTGGGGACAAGGGGACTCGACACGCAGTATTTT,CASSLGTRGLDTQYF
TRBV6-2/TRBV6-3,many,TRBJ2-7,NA,TGTGCCAGCAGCGGGGGTTACTACGAGCAGTACTTC,CASSGGYYEQYF
TRBV5-1,many,TRBJ2-2,TRBD1,TGCGCCAGCAGCAGGACAGGGTCGAACACCGGGGAGCTGTTTTTT,CASSRTGSNTGELFF
TRBV5-5,few,TRBJ1-3,TRBD1,TGTGCCAGCAGCCCGAGACAGGGTGCAGACACCATATATTTT,CASSPRQGADTIYF
TRBV29-1,many,TRBJ2-7,TRBD2,TGCAGCGTTGCCCTAGCGGGGGTGCTATACGAGCAGTACTTC,CSVALAGVLYEQYF